Below, 10 T cell receptor beta chains from the same sample are listed, as sequenced in a study of graft-versus-host responses after intestinal transplantation. Data came from immunoSEQ multiplex PCR; TCRdb stores just in-frame clones and leaves some out. Among 20,000 to 30,000 clones listed, approximately 87% were seen once. Sequences were derived from PBMCs, sampled around 29 days after intestinal transplant. The receptors were sampled from a human patient who received an intestinal transplant, so some T cells may come from the graft donor.

The rearrangement uses TRBV5-4 and TRBJ2-2, with a possible D match to TRBD2 (5 bases). The CDR3 is made up of 15 amino acids. CDR1 and CDR2 from the germline V gene are SGHNT and YYREEE (reference sequence). V was trimmed by 2 bases and J by 1 base, leaving 9 bases between them. The CDR3 bases are TGTGCCAGCAGCTTACAAGGAGGGAACACCGGGGAGCTGTTTTTT. It codes for CASSLQGGNTGELFF.

This chain links TRBV2 with TRBJ1-4, with D perhaps matching TRBD1 (5 bases). The CDR3 contains 15 residues. Germline loops: CDR1 SNHLY, CDR2 FYNNEI. Trimming shortened V by 8 bases and J by 0 bases, and 13 bases separated the two germline ends. The CDR3 protein is CASSRQLATNEKLFF. The CDR3 DNA follows: TGTGCCAGCTCCAGACAGCTCGCAACTAATGAAAAACTGTTTTTT.

The chain links TRBV6-6 to TRBJ2-7, with 7 nucleotides matching TRBD1. After removal of 8 bases from V and 4 bases from J, the junction contained 5 bases not matched to a gene. The germline V gene has CDR1 MNHNY and CDR2 SVGAGI (reference sequence). The CDR3 length is 12 residues. The CDR3 loop is CASEGQMYEQYF. DNA for the CDR3: TGTGCCAGCGAGGGACAGATGTACGAGCAGTACTTC.

The J gene is TRBJ2-7, the V gene TRBV5-1; perhaps TRBD1 as D (6 bases). V was clipped by 0 bases and J by 7 bases, with 20 bases between them. The germline V gene has CDR1 SGHRS and CDR2 YFSETQ. The CDR3 spans 16 residues. The CDR3 bases are TGCGCCAGCAGCTTGGCCGTTGCAGGGGCGATGCGAGAGCAGTACTTC. It codes for CASSLAVAGAMREQYF.

The chain employs TRBV6-5 and TRBJ2-5, with 11 bases lining up with TRBD1. The V gene end was trimmed by 0 bases and the J gene end by 4 bases; junction bases not matched to a gene: 4. The CDR3 sequence is 16 residues long. CDR1 is MNHEY, CDR2 SVGAGI, per germline. The CDR3 region is CASSYSGTGGGETQYF. CDR3 coding DNA: TGTGCCAGCAGTTACTCGGGGACAGGGGGAGGAGAGACCCAGTACTTC.

This sequence joins TRBV5-1 and TRBJ2-7; 9 bases agree with TRBD1. Trimming at V came to 3 bases and at J to 4 bases, leaving 2 bases not matched to a gene. This CDR3 spans 13 amino acids. Germline V gives CDR1 SGHRS, CDR2 YFSETQ. The CDR3: CASSSDRGYEQYF. CDR3 nucleotides: TGCGCCAGCAGCTCTGACAGGGGGTACGAGCAGTACTTC.

The chain couples TRBV6-5 to TRBJ2-1, with 9 bases matching TRBD2. Germline loops: CDR1 MNHEY, CDR2 SVGAGI. The CDR3 sequence is 16 residues long. V lost 4 bases to trimming and J lost 4 bases; unmatched junction nucleotides: 8. CDR3 in amino acids: CASSSYLAGCYNEQFF. DNA of the CDR3: TGTGCCAGCAGTTCATACCTAGCGGGATGTTACAATGAGCAGTTCTTC.

The chain carries TRBV6-5 and TRBJ1-2; 7 bases match TRBD1. Germline assignment: CDR1 MNHEY and CDR2 SVGAGI. CDR3 length: 14 amino acids. V shed 2 bases and J 4 bases; nucleotides not matched to a gene: 4. The CDR3 reads CASSYDAGGYGYTF. CDR3 in DNA: TGTGCCAGCAGTTACGACGCAGGGGGCTATGGCTACACCTTC.

The CDR3 DNA is TGTGCCAGCAGCGCCCCAAACTCCCCGGTCACCGGGGAGCTGTTTTTT. It yields the protein CASSAPNSPVTGELFF. The chain couples TRBV7-9 to TRBJ2-2; no firm D call. Between the trimmed V and J ends, which lost 5 bases and 4 bases, there was a span of 17 bases. The CDR3 contains 16 residues. The germline V gene has CDR1 SEHNR and CDR2 FQNEAQ (reference sequence).

This clone was seen once. The DNA for the CDR3 is TGTGCCATCAGTGAGTACCGCGGGGCCTCCTATAATTCACCCCTCCACTTT. This codes for CAISEYRGASYNSPLHF. This chain links TRBV10-3 with TRBJ1-6, with a weak D call TRBD1 (5 bases). Germline values: CDR1 ENHRY, CDR2 SYGVKD. The CDR3 sequence is 17 residues long. The V end lost 1 base, the J end lost 0 bases, and 10 bases lay between the germline ends.